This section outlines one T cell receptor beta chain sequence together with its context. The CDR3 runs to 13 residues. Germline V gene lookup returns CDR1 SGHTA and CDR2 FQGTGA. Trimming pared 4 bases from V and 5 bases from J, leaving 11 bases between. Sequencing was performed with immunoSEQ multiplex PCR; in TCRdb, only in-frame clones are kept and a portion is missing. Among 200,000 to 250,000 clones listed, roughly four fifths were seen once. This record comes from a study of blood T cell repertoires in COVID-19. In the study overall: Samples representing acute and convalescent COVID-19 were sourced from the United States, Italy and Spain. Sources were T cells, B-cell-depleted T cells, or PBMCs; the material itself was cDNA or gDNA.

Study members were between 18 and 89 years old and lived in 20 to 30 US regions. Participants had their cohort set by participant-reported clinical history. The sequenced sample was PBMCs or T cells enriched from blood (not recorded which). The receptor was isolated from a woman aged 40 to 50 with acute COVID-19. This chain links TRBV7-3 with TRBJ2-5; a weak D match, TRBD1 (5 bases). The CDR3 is CASSWGLGETQYF. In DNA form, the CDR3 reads TGTGCCAGCAGCTGGGGCCTGGGGGAGACCCAGTACTTC.